The 17 T cell receptor beta chains below come from one sample, sequenced in a study of blood T cell repertoires in COVID-19. Sequencing was performed with immunoSEQ multiplex PCR; in TCRdb, only in-frame clones are kept and a portion is missing. The data hold nearly 25,000 clones, with roughly nine tenths observed a single time. Sequencing was carried out using peripheral blood. These receptors all come from a man between 70 and 80 years old with acute or convalescent COVID-19.

In DNA form, the CDR3 reads TGTGCCACCAGTGGGCCATTGGGACAGGGTCACGAGCAGTACTTC. As protein: CATSGPLGQGHEQYF. The chain uses TRBV24-1 and TRBJ2-7; 9 bases are shared with TRBD1. The CDR3 runs 15 residues. Germline V gene sequence: CDR1 KGHDR, CDR2 SFDVKD. Germline trimming cut 5 bases from V and 5 bases from J; bases unmatched to any gene: 9.

This chain uses TRBV30 with TRBJ1-1; 8 nucleotides agree with TRBD1. Looked up from germline, CDR1 is GTSNPN and CDR2 is SVGIG (reference sequence). The V gene end was trimmed by 2 bases and the J gene end by 2 bases; junction bases not matched to a gene: 10. The CDR3 runs to 16 residues. Here the CDR3 DNA reads TGTGCCTGGAGTCCCCCCAGGACAGGGATTAACACTGAAGCTTTCTTT. Translated, it gives CAWSPPRTGINTEAFF.

This chain uses TRBV27 with TRBJ1-3; D is perhaps TRBD1 (5 bases). The germline gives CDR1 MNHEY, CDR2 SMNVEV (reference sequence). The V gene lost 2 bases and the J gene lost 9 bases, with 11 bases spanning the gap. The CDR3 loop spans 13 amino acids. The CDR3 DNA reads TGTGCCAGCAGTTTACGGGGGGGGAGCACCATATATTTT. The encoded protein is CASSLRGGSTIYF.

This chain joins TRBV29-1 and TRBJ1-4; D may be TRBD1 (6 bases). This CDR3 comprises 13 residues. Germline CDR1 reads SQVTM; CDR2 reads ANQGSEA. Between the trimmed V and J ends, which lost 6 bases and 8 bases, there was a span of 16 bases. In DNA form, the CDR3 reads TGCAGCGTAAGACAGGACGGAGGAGAAAAACTGTTTTTT. Amino acids: CSVRQDGGEKLFF.

The chain employs TRBV7-9 and TRBJ2-3; 8 bases agree with TRBD2. The CDR3 covers 15 residues. J lost 4 bases, V lost 2 bases, and 5 bases had no gene match. Germline CDR1 SEHNR, CDR2 FQNEAQ (reference sequence). The CDR3 region has the DNA TGTGCCAGCAGCTTACTCGGGAGGGCCGCAGATACGCAGTATTTT. This codes for CASSLLGRAADTQYF.

The chain is built from TRBV29-1 and TRBJ1-1; D is perhaps TRBD1 (6 bases). V was cut by 3 bases and J by 1 base, with 9 bases left in between. CDR3 length equals 13 residues. Looked up from germline, CDR1 is SQVTM and CDR2 is ANQGSEA. This CDR3 is CSVDRDKNTEAFF. The CDR3 DNA sequence: TGCAGCGTTGACCGGGACAAGAACACTGAAGCTTTCTTT.

This chain links TRBV3-1 (or the pseudogene TRBV3-2) with TRBJ2-2; D is uncertain. The germline V gene encodes CDR1 LGHDT and CDR2 YNNKEL (reference sequence). V dropped 5 bases and J dropped 7 bases, with 17 bases sitting between them. CDR3 length: 15 amino acids. The CDR3 DNA reads as TGTGCCAGCAGCTTGGGCCCCCCTGGTAGCGGGGAGCTGTTTTTT. Amino acid sequence: CASSLGPPGSGELFF.

This clone was detected only once. V usage is TRBV6-5 and J usage is TRBJ2-7, with D perhaps matching TRBD2 (5 bases). The length of the CDR3 is 12 residues. Germline V CDR1 and CDR2: MNHEY, SVGAGI. The V end was cut by 2 bases, the J end by 3 bases, with 5 bases between. The CDR3, as DNA: TGTGCCAGCAGTTACGAGGGCTACGAGCAGTACTTC. Protein product: CASSYEGYEQYF.

This chain uses TRBV7-2 with TRBJ2-3, with TRBD1 identical over 8 bases. The CDR3 is 16 amino acids. Germline V gene sequence: CDR1 SGHTA, CDR2 FQGNSA. V dropped 4 bases and J dropped 2; count of bases not matched to a gene: 8. In DNA form, the CDR3 reads TGTGCCAGCAGCTCCCCAGGGGGCGGAAACACAGATACGCAGTATTTT. Protein sequence: CASSSPGGGNTDTQYF. Drawing the rest from reference TRBV7-2 and TRBJ2-3, the complete variable domain is GAGVSQSPSNKVTEKGKDVELRCDPISGHTALYWYRQSLGQGLEFLIYFQGNSAPDKSGLPSDRFSAERTGGSVSTLTIQRTQQEDSAVYLCASSSPGGGNTDTQYFGPGTRLTVL.

The V call is TRBV5-1, the J call TRBJ2-3; possible D gene TRBD2, 5 bases. CDR3 length: 15 residues. The germline V and J ends were trimmed by 0 bases and 4 bases, with 12 bases remaining between them. CDR1 is SGHRS and CDR2 is YFSETQ in the germline V gene. CDR3 region: CASSLDRGPADTQYF. The CDR3 DNA reads as TGCGCCAGCAGCTTGGATAGAGGGCCCGCAGATACGCAGTATTTT.

The chain uses TRBV5-1 and TRBJ2-3; no clear D gene. The CDR3 consists of 16 residues. In germline, CDR1 is SGHRS, CDR2 YFSETQ. V gave up 0 bases and J gave up 1 base, with 12 bases separating them. The CDR3 sequence is CASSLALASRTDTQYF. DNA for the CDR3: TGCGCCAGCAGCTTGGCCTTGGCCAGTCGCACAGATACGCAGTATTTT.

The chain links TRBV7-2 to TRBJ2-7, with 7 bases identical to TRBD1. Germline CDR1 and CDR2: SGHTA and FQGNSA. After removal of 4 bases from V and 5 bases from J, the junction contained 11 bases not matched to a gene. The CDR3 is 15 amino acids. The chain's CDR3 is CASSSDRVVTDEQYF. The CDR3 region has the DNA TGTGCCAGCAGCTCCGACAGGGTGGTGACCGACGAGCAGTACTTC.

The chain links TRBV10-3 to TRBJ2-7; D possibly corresponds to TRBD1 (5 bases). CDR1 and CDR2 from the germline V gene are ENHRY and SYGVKD. The CDR3 totals 11 residues. V shed 5 bases and J shed 5 bases, with 7 bases lying between them. The CDR3 sequence is CAISLQDEQYF. The CDR3, as DNA: TGTGCCATCAGTCTACAGGACGAGCAGTACTTC.

The J gene is TRBJ2-7, the V gene TRBV6-1; 13 bases map to TRBD2. The CDR3 is 16 residues long. V shed 2 bases, J shed 5 bases, and the junction held 6 bases outside the gene matches. Germline loops: CDR1 MNHNS, CDR2 SASEGT. CDR3 region: CASSETGLAGAHEQYF. CDR3 DNA sequence: TGTGCCAGCAGTGAAACAGGACTAGCGGGAGCCCACGAGCAGTACTTC.

The rearrangement uses TRBV7-6 and TRBJ2-5; weak D call: TRBD1 (5 bases). The V and J ends lost 5 bases and 2 bases respectively, with 15 bases between them. Germline CDR1 reads SGHVS; CDR2 reads FNYEAQ. The CDR3 covers 15 residues. Written as DNA, the CDR3 is TGTGCCAGCAGCCACCTCGTAGGGGCACAAGAGACCCAGTACTTC. It is translated as CASSHLVGAQETQYF.

In DNA form, the CDR3 reads TGCGCCAGCAGTAGTGAGAGCCTCTATGGCTACACCTTC. Translation gives CASSSESLYGYTF. The chain carries TRBV5-1 and TRBJ1-2; D is uncertain. Germline lookup yields CDR1 SGHRS and CDR2 YFSETQ. With 5 bases removed from V and 4 bases from J, the gap between germline ends came to 12 bases. CDR3 size: 13 residues.

The chain carries TRBV6-5 and TRBJ1-1, with a tentative D call TRBD1 (5 bases). The CDR3 runs 12 residues. Trimming took off 8 bases at V and 4 bases at J, with 11 bases between the two ends. Per germline, CDR1 MNHEY and CDR2 SVGAGI. The CDR3 reads CASHRMGTEAFF. CDR3 in DNA: TGTGCCAGCCACAGGATGGGCACTGAAGCTTTCTTT.